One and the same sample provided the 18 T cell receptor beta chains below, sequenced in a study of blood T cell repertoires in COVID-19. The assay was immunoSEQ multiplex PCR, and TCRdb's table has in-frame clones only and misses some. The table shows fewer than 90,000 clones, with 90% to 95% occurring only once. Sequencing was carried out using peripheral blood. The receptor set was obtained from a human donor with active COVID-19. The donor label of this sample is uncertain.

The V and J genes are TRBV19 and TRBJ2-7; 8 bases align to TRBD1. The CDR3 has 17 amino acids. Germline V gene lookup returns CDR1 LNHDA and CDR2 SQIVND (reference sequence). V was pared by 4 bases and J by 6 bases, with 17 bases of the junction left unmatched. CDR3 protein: CASSTESTGAPRGEQYF. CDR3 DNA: TGTGCCAGTAGTACGGAATCGACAGGGGCCCCGCGGGGCGAGCAGTACTTC.

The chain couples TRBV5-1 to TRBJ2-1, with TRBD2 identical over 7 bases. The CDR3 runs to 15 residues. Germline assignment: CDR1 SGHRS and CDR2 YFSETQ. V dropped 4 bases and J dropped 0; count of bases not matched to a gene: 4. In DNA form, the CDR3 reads TGCGCCAGCAGCCTGGGAGGGAGCTCCTACAATGAGCAGTTCTTC. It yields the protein CASSLGGSSYNEQFF.

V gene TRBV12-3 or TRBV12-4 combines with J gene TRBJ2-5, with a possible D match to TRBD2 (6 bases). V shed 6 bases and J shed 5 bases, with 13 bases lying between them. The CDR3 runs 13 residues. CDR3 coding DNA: TGTGCCAGCAGGGGAGGTGAGGTGGAGACCCAGTACTTC. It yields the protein CASRGGEVETQYF.

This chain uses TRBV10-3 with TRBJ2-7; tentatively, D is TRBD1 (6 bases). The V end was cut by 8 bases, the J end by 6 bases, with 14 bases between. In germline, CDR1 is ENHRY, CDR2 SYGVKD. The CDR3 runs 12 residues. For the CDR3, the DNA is TGTGCCATCCGACAGGCTCTGGGCGAGCAGTACTTC. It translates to CAIRQALGEQYF.

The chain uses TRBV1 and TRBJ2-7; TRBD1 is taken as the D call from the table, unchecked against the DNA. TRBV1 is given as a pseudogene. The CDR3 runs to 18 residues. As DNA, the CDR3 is TGCACCAGCAGCCAAGACGTCGCTCCGGGACAGGGGCCTTACGAGCAGTACTTC. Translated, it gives CTSSQDVAPGQGPYEQYF.

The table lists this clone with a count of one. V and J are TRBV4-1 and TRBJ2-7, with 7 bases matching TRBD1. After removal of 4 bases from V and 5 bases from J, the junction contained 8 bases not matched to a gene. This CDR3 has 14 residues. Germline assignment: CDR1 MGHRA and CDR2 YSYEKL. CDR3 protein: CASSRSPTGDEQYF. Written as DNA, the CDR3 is TGCGCCAGCAGCCGAAGCCCAACAGGGGACGAGCAGTACTTC.

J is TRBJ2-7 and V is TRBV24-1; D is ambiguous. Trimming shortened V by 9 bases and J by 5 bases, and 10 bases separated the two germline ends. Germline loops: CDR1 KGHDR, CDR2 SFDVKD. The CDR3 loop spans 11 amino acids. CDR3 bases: TGTGCCACCCAACGCGTCAACGAGCAGTACTTC. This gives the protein CATQRVNEQYF.

In DNA, the CDR3 is TGTGCCAGCAGCTTAGAAGACAGGGGATGGGAGACCCAGTACTTC. Translation gives CASSLEDRGWETQYF. The chain carries TRBV11-3 and TRBJ2-5; TRBD1 matches 8 bases. This CDR3 is built from 15 residues. Germline V gives CDR1 SGHNT, CDR2 YENEEA. J was trimmed by 5 bases and V by 0 bases; bases with no gene match: 5.

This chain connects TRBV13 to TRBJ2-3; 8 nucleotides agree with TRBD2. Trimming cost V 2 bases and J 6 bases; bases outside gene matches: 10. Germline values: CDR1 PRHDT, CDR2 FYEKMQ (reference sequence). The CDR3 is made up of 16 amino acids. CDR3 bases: TGTGCCAGCAGCTTAACCCTAGCGGGTCTGGGCGATACGCAGTATTTT. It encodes CASSLTLAGLGDTQYF.

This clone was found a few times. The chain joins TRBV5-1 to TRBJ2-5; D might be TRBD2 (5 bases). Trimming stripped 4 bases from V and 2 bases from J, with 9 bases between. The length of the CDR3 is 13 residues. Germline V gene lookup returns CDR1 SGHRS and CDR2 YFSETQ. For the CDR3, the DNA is TGCGCCAGCAGCGCGACGGGGCAAGAGACCCAGTACTTC. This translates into CASSATGQETQYF.

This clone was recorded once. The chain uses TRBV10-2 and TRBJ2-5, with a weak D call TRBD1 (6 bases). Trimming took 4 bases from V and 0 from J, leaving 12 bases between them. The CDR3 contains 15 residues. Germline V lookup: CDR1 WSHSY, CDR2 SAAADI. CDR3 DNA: TGCGCCAGCAGTGGCTACTGGGACAACCAAGAGACCCAGTACTTC. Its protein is CASSGYWDNQETQYF.

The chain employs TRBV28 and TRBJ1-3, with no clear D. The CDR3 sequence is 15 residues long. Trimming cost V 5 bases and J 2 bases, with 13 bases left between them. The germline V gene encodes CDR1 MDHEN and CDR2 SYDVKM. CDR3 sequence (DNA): TGTGCCAGCAGTCTTATCACATTGGCTGGAAACACCATATATTTT. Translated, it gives CASSLITLAGNTIYF.

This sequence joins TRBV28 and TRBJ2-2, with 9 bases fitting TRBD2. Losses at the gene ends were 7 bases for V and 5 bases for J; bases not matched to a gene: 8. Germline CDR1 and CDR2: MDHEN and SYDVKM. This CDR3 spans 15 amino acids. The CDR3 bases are TGTGCCAGCACCTCTAGCGGGGCGGGGACCGGGGAGCTGTTTTTT. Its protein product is CASTSSGAGTGELFF.

CDR3 protein: CASSETSADKETQYF. The CDR3 nucleotides read TGTGCCAGCAGCGAGACTAGCGCGGATAAAGAGACCCAGTACTTC. The chain is built from TRBV7-8 and TRBJ2-5; 8 nucleotides align to TRBD2. Trimming took 5 bases from V and 3 from J; bases not matched to a gene: 8. Germline CDR1 is SGHVS and CDR2 is FQNEAQ. The length of the CDR3 is 15 residues.

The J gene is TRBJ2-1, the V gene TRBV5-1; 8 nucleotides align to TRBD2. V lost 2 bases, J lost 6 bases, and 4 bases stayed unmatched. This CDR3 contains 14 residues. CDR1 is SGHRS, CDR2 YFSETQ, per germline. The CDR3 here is CASSLTSGANEQFF. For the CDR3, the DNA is TGCGCCAGCAGCTTAACTAGCGGAGCCAATGAGCAGTTCTTC.

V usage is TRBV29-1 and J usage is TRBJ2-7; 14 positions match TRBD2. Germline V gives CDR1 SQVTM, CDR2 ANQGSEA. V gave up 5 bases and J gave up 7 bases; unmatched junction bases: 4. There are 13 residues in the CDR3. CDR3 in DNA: TGCAGCGTTAGGGGACTAGCGGGAGAAGAGCAGTACTTC. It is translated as CSVRGLAGEEQYF.

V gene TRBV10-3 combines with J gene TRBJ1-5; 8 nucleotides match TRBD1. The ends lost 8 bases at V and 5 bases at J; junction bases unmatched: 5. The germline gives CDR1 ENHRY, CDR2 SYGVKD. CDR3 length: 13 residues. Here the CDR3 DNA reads TGTGCCATCGCCGCGACAGGGGATCAGCCCCAGCATTTT. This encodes CAIAATGDQPQHF.

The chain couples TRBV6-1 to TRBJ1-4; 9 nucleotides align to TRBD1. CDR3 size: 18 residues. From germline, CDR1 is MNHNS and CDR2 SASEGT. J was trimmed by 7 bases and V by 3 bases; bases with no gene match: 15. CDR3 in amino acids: CASSDAGQGLISGEKLFF. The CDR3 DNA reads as TGTGCCAGCAGTGACGCTGGACAGGGGTTAATAAGTGGTGAAAAACTGTTTTTT.